These T cell receptor beta chains were read from a single sample in a study of blood T cell repertoires in COVID-19. The protocol was immunoSEQ multiplex PCR, while the TCRdb copy is restricted to in-frame clones and leaves out a portion. Counted here are about 85,000 clones, approximately 79% occurring once; the ten biggest clones make up roughly 12%. The sequencing input was peripheral blood. Every receptor here comes from a man in his 70s with acute or convalescent COVID-19. Both conserved end residues are part of each CDR3. D genes are given only for firm matches. The size entry is marked missing in some rows and otherwise reads once, few, many or a size class.

V gene	clone size	J gene	D gene	CDR3 DNA	CDR3 protein
TRBV7-9	.	TRBJ2-3	.	TGTGCCAGCAGCCCCGGGGGACGAATCACAGATACGCAGTATTTT	CASSPGGRITDTQYF
TRBV2	few	TRBJ1-3	.	TGTGCCAGCAGCCGGGACTTCAGCTCTGGAAACACCATATATTTT	CASSRDFSSGNTIYF
TRBV10-1	.	TRBJ1-1	.	TGCGCCAGCAGTGGGACAGTGAACACTGAAGCTTTCTTT	CASSGTVNTEAFF
TRBV7-9	.	TRBJ2-5	.	TGTGCCAGCAGCTTAGACCACGGGGTACAAGAGACCCAGTACTTC	CASSLDHGVQETQYF
TRBV5-6	once	TRBJ2-7	TRBD2	TGTGCCAGCAGCTTATTCGGGACTAGCTACGAGCAGTACTTC	CASSLFGTSYEQYF
TRBV4-2	.	TRBJ1-5	.	TGTGCCAGCAGCCAAGATAGGGGCAGGGGTCAGCCCCAGCATTTT	CASSQDRGRGQPQHF
TRBV2	.	TRBJ1-6	.	TGTGCCAGCAGTGAAACGAGCTCCTATAATTCACCCCTCCACTTT	CASSETSSYNSPLHF
TRBV4-1	.	TRBJ1-2	.	TGCGCCAGCAGCCAAGTTAAGGGGACTGGCTATGGCTACACCTTC	CASSQVKGTGYGYTF
TRBV30	.	TRBJ2-2	.	TGTGCCTGGAGTGGCGTAGCGGAGAACACCGGGGAGCTGTTTTTT	CAWSGVAENTGELFF
TRBV11-2	few	TRBJ2-1	.	TGTGCCAGCAGCTTAGGAGACAGTGCCTACAATGAGCAGTTCTTC	CASSLGDSAYNEQFF